This T cell receptor (beta chain) was observed in a study of T cells in Graves' hyperthyroidism and ophthalmopathy. The germline gives CDR1 DFQATT, CDR2 SNEGSKA (reference sequence). This CDR3 comprises 13 residues. V dropped 5 bases and J dropped 5 bases, with 15 bases sitting between them. Study observations and caveats: The model's output predicted ophthalmopathy at a median of around 7 months prior to onset.

RNA transcripts gave rise to amplified TCR beta CDR3 regions. TCR CDR3 underwent first-round RT-PCR with the HTBI primer set. One entry per CDR3 protein results from TCRdb running MiXCR on the multiplex PCR reads. The sample lists 730,000 or so distinct CDR3 sequences, roughly a sixth seen once, with around 15% in the top ten. This clonotype was found many times. As yet, its antigen is unknown. The chain has TRBV20-1 and TRBJ1-2; no reliable D call. The clonotype originates from a woman between 45 and 60 years old with Graves' hyperthyroidism that later progressed to Graves' ophthalmopathy. The specimen was blood. The CDR3 coding sequence is TGCAGTGCTGATCCGCGGTACGGGTATGGCTACACCTTC. Amino acid sequence: CSADPRYGYGYTF.